The clone carrying this TCR beta chain turned up a few times. Time point specified: after neoadjuvant nivolumab, at surgical resection. This entry comes from a study of neoadjuvant anti-PD-1 for oral cavity cancer. Study overall: Before surgery, most patients got three to four biweekly 3 mg/kg nivolumab doses.

The method was immunoSEQ multiplex PCR; TCRdb's version includes in-frame clones alone and lacks a portion of them. The table has 20,000 to 25,000 clones, 35% to 50% seen once. CDR3 length equals 14 residues. Germline V gene lookup returns CDR1 GTSNPN and CDR2 SVGIG (reference sequence). Trimming cost V 1 base and J 1 base, with 8 bases left between them. The rearrangement joins TRBV30 to TRBJ1-5; D might be TRBD1 (5 bases). This sequence originates from a person aged 35 to 85 with oral cavity squamous cell carcinoma. Sequenced material: tumor tissue, taken after nivolumab (anti-PD-1) treatment. The CDR3 here is CAWSGGHSNQPQHF. The CDR3 DNA follows: TGTGCCTGGAGTGGAGGACACAGCAATCAGCCCCAGCATTTT. The variable domain in full, with the rest retrieved from reference TRBV30 and TRBJ1-5, is SQTIHQWPATLVQPVGSPLSLECTVEGTSNPNLYWYRQAAGRGLQLLFYSVGIGQISSEVPQNLSASRPQDRQFILSSKKLLLSDSGFYLCAWSGGHSNQPQHFGDGTRLSIL.